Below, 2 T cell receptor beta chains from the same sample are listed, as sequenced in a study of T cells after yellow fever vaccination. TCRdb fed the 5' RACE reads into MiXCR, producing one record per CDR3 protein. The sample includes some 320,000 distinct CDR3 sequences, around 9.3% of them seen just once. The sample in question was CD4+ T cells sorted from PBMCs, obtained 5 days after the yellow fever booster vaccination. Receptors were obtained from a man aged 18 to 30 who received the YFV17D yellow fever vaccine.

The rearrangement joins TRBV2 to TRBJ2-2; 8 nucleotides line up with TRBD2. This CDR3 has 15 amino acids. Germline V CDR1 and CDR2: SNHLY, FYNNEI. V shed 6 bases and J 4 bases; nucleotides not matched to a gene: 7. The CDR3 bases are TGTGCCAGCAGGGTAGCGGGGTCGAGCACCGGGGAGCTGTTTTTT. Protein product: CASRVAGSSTGELFF. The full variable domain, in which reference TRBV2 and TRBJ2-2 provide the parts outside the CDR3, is EPEVTQTPSHQVTQMGQEVILRCVPISNHLYFYWYRQILGQKVEFLVSFYNNEISEKSEIFDDQFSVERPDGSNFTLKIRSTKLEDSAMYFCASRVAGSSTGELFFGEGSRLTVL.

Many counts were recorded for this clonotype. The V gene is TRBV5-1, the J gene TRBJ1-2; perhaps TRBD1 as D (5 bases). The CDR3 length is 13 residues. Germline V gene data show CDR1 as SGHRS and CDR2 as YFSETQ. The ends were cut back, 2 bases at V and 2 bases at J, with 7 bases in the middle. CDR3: CASSLGENYGYTF. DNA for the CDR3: TGCGCCAGCAGCTTAGGGGAGAACTATGGCTACACCTTC. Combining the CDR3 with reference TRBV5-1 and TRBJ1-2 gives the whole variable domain KAGVTQTPRYLIKTRGQQVTLSCSPISGHRSVSWYQQTPGQGLQFLFEYFSETQRNKGNFPGRFSGRQFSNSRSEMNVSTLELGDSALYLCASSLGENYGYTFGSGTRLTVV.